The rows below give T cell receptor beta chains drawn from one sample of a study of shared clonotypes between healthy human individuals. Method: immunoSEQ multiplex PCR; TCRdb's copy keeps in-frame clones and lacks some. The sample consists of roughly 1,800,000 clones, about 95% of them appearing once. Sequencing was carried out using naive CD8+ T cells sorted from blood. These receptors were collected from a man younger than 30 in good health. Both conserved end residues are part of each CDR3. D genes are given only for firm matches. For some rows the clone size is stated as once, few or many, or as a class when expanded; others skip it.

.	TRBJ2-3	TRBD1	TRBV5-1	TGCGCCAGCAGCTTGGAGGCAGGGGGCGGGCTCGCAGATACGCAGTATTTT	CASSLEAGGGLADTQYF
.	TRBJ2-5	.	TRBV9	TGTGCCAGCAGCGGGGAATCGTTAATTGGAGAGACCCAGTACTTC	CASSGESLIGETQYF
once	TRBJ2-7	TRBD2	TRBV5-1	TGCGCCAGCAGCTGGGGGGGACTAGCGGGAGGCAATTCCTACGAGCAGTACTTC	CASSWGGLAGGNSYEQYF
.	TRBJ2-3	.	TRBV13	TGTGCCAGCAGCTTTTCCGACACCGTCACAGATACGCAGTATTTT	CASSFSDTVTDTQYF
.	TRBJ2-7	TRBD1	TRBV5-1	TGCGCCAGCAGCTTAGGTTGGCGGACAGGGCGGGACGAGCAGTACTTC	CASSLGWRTGRDEQYF
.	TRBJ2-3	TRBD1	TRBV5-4	TGTGCCAGCAGCTTGGGACAGGGATTGACAGATACGCAGTATTTT	CASSLGQGLTDTQYF
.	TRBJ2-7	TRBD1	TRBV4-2	TGTGCCAGCAGCCAGCGTCTGACAGGGCTCTACCCTTCCTACGAGCAGTACTTC	CASSQRLTGLYPSYEQYF
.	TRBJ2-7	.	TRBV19	TGTGCCAGTAGTATATCCGGGGAGGGGGGCGAGCAGTACTTC	CASSISGEGGEQYF
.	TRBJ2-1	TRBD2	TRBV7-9	TGTGCCAGCAGCTCCGCCGGACTAGCAGACGGTGAGCAGTTCTTC	CASSSAGLADGEQFF
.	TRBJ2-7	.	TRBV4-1	TGCGCCAGCAGCCAAGACGATAGCGGCTACGAGCAGTACTTC	CASSQDDSGYEQYF
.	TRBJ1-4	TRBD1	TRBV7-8	TGTGCCAGCAGCCCCTGGGAGGGGGCACATAATGAAAAACTGTTTTTT	CASSPWEGAHNEKLFF
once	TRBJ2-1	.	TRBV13	TGTGCCAGCAGCTTAGAGGGAGACGCCTACAATGAGCAGTTCTTC	CASSLEGDAYNEQFF
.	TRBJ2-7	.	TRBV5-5	TGTGCCAGCAGCTTAGGTACGAAGGGATACGAGCAGTACTTC	CASSLGTKGYEQYF
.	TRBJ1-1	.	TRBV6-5	TGTGCCAGCAGTTATGGCGCGGGTCTCGAGGCTTTCTTT	CASSYGAGLEAFF
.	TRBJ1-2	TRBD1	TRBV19	TGTGCCAGTAGTGCCGGACAGGGGAACTATGGCTACACCTTC	CASSAGQGNYGYTF
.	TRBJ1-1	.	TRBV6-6	TGTGCCAGCAGACAGGAGGCAGGGTGGAGTGAAGCTTTCTTT	CASRQEAGWSEAFF
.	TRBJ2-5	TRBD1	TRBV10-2	TGCGCCAGCACCCAGACAGGGGGCGCTTTAGAGACCCAGTACTTC	CASTQTGGALETQYF
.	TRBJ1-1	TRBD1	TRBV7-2	TGTGCCAGCAGCTTAGGAAGTCAGGGGGCCCCGACGAACACTGAAGCTTTCTTT	CASSLGSQGAPTNTEAFF
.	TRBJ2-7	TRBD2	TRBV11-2	TGTGCCAGCAGCGTAACTAGCGGGATTAAAGTGGGCCGCTACGAGCAGTACTTC	CASSVTSGIKVGRYEQYF
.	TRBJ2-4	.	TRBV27	TGTGCCAGCAGGGGGGGCAGGGGGGACATTCAGTACTTC	CASRGGRGDIQYF
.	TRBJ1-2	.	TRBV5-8	TGTGCCAGCAGCCCCTGGGTCCGGGACTATGGCTACACCTTC	CASSPWVRDYGYTF
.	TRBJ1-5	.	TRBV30	TGTGCCTGGAGTGTACGTGGGGGTTCGCGGCAGCCCCAGCATTTT	CAWSVRGGSRQPQHF
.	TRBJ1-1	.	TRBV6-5	TGTGCCAGCAGAGCCCGTGGGGGCACTGAAGCTTTCTTT	CASRARGGTEAFF
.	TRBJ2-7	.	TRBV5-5	TGTGCCAGCAGCTTGGACGTCGCAGGGGGGTACGAGCAGTACTTC	CASSLDVAGGYEQYF